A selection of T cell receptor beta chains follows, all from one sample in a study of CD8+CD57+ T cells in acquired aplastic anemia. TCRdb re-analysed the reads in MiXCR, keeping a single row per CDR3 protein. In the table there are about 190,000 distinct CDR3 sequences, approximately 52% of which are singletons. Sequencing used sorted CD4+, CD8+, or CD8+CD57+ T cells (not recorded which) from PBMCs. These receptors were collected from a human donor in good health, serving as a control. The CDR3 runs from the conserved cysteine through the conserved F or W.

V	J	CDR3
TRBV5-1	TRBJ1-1	CASSGQGSRGNTEAFF
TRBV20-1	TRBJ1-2	CSARADYTF
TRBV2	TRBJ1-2	CASAAAGQGPSGYGYTF
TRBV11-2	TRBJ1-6	CASSFWNSPLHF
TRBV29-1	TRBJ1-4	CSVGVGEVTNEKLFF
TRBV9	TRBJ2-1	CASSVGGRSSYNEQFF
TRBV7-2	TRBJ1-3	CASSHQGAGVGNTIYF
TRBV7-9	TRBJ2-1	CASSLRDRGSHEQFF
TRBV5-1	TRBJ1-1	CASSLDRNTEAFF
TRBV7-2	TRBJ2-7	CASSSGGGAPYEQYF
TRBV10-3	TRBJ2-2	CAISESRGTGELFF
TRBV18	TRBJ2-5	CASSGDPQEAQYF
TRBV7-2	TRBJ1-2	CASSWTLKGGYAF
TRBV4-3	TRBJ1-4	CASSPDGSNEELFF
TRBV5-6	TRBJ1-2	CASSLTGVNNYGYTF
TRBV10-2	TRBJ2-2	CASSESPSGRSDTGELFF
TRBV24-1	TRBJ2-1	CATSGRADEQFF
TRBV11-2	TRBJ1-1	CASSLVENTEAFF
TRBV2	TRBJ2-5	CASSDRGREETQYF
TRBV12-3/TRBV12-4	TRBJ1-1	CASTLDRMNTEAFF
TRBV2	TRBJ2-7	CASSSLTSGGSRMF
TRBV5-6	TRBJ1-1	CASSFSDTEAFF
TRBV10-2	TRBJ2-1	CASNAGTSANEQFF
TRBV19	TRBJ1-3	CASSPGGSGNTIYF
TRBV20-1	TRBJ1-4	CSAPHPLLQGTNEKLFF
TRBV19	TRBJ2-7	CASSLHRTGLSYEQYF
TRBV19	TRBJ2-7	CASRKDRASYEQYF
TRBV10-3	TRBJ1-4	CAISETKGVFNEKLFF
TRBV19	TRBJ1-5	CASTIRDSNQPQHF
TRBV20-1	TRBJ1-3	CSARDQTGDSGNTIYF
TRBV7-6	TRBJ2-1	CASSSGLAGYYNEQFF